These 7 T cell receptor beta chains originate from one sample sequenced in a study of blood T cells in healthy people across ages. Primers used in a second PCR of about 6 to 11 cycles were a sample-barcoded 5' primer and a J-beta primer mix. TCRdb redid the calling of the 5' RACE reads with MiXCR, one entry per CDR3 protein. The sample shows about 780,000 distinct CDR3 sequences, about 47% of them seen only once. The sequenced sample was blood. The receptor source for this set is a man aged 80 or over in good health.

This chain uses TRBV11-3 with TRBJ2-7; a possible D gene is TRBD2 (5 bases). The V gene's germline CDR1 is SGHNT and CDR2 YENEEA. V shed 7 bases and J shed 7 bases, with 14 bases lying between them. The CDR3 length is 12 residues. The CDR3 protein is CASMGGYNEQYF. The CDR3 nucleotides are TGTGCCAGCATGGGCGGGTACAATGAGCAGTACTTC.

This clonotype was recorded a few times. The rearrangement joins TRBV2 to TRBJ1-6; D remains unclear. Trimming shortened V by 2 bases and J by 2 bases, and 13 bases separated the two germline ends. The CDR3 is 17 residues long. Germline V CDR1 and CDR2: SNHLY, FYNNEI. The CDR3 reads CASSENYSRAYNSPLHF. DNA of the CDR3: TGTGCCAGCAGTGAAAATTATTCACGGGCCTATAATTCACCCCTCCACTTT.

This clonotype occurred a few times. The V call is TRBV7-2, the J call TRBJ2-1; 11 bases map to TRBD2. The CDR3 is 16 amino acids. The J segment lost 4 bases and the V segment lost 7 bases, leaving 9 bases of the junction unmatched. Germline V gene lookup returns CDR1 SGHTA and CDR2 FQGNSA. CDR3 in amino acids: CASTTLAGGDYNEQFF. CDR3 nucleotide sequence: TGTGCCAGCACCACTCTAGCGGGAGGAGATTACAATGAGCAGTTCTTC. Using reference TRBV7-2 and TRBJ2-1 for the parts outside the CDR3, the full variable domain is GAGVSQSPSNKVTEKGKDVELRCDPISGHTALYWYRQSLGQGLEFLIYFQGNSAPDKSGLPSDRFSAERTGGSVSTLTIQRTQQEDSAVYLCASTTLAGGDYNEQFFGPGTRLTVL.

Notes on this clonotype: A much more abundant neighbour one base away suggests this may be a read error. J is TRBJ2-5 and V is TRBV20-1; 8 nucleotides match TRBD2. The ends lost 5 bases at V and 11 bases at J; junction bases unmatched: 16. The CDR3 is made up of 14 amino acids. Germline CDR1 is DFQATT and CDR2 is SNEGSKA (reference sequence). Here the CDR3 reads CSAGGLAGRGGQYF. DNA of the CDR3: TGCAGTGCTGGCGGACTAGCCGGCAGGGGCGGGCAGTACTTC.

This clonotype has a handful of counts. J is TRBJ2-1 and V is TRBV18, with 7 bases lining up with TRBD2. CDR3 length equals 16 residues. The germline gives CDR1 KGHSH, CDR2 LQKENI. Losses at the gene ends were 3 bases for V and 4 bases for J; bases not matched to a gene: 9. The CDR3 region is CASSPPAGARYNEQFF. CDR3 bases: TGTGCCAGCTCACCGCCGGCGGGAGCTAGGTACAATGAGCAGTTCTTC.

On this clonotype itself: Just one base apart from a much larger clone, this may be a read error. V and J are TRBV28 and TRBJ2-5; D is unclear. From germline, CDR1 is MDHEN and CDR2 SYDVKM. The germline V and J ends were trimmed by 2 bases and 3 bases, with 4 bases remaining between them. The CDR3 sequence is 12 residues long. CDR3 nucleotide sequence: TGTGCCAGCAGTTTAATAAAAGAGACCCAGTACTTC. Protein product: CASSLIKETQYF.

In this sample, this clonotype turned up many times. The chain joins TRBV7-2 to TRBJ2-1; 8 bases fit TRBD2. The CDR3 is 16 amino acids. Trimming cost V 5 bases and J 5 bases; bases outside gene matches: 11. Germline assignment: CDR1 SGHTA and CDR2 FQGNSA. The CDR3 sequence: CASSLGASGPDNEQFF. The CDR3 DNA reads TGTGCCAGCAGCCTAGGGGCTAGCGGGCCTGACAATGAGCAGTTCTTC.